This paragraph reports one TCR beta chain. The data derive from a study of blood T cell repertoires in COVID-19. The CDR3 runs to 16 residues. J was trimmed by 5 bases and V by 5 bases; bases with no gene match: 5. CDR1 and CDR2 (germline): SGHTA, FQGTGA. Original processing notes: Amplification of reference gene primers provided the estimated nucleated cell counts. Using immunoSEQ multiplex PCR, the repertoire was profiled, and TCRdb retains in-frame clones only, with some absent. Clone size and the V and J calls come from that table; the DNA yielded D and trimming. The table has a few hundred thousand clones, 70% to 85% seen once. Everyone who took part was roughly 18 to 95 years old, and they came from fewer than 25 US areas.

The TCR originated in a woman in her forties with acute COVID-19. The rearrangement links TRBV7-3 to TRBJ2-2; TRBD2 aligns across 13 bases. The sequenced sample consisted of PBMCs or T cells enriched from blood (not recorded which). The DNA of the CDR3 is TGTGCCAGCAGCCCCGGGACTAGCGGGGTAACCGGGGAGCTGTTTTTT. Residues: CASSPGTSGVTGELFF.